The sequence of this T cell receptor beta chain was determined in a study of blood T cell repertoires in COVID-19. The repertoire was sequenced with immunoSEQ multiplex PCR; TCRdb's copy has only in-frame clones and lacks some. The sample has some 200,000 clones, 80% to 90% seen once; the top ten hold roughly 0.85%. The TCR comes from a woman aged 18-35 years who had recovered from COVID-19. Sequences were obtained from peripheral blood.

As DNA, the CDR3 is TGTGCCAGCAGCCCCCGGACAGCCTCCTACGAGCAGTACTTC. Its translation: CASSPRTASYEQYF. The genes are TRBV5-4 and TRBJ2-7, with D possibly being TRBD1 (6 bases). Germline loops: CDR1 SGHNT, CDR2 YYREEE (reference sequence). Between the trimmed V and J ends, which lost 4 bases and 0 bases, there was a span of 11 bases. This CDR3 is 14 amino acids long.